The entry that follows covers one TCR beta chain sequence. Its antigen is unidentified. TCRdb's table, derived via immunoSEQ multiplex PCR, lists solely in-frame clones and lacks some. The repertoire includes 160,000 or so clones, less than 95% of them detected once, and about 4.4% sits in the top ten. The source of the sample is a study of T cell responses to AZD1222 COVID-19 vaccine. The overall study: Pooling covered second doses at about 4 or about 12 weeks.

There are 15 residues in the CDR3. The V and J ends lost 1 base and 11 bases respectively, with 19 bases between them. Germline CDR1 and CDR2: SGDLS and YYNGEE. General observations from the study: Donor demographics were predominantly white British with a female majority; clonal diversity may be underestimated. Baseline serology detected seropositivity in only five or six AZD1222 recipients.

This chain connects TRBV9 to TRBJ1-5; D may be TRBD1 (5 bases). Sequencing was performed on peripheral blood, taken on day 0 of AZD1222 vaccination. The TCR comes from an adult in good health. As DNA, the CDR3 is TGTGCCAGCAGCGTAAGGGGACTGCCGGGGCAAGCCCAGCATTTT. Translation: CASSVRGLPGQAQHF.